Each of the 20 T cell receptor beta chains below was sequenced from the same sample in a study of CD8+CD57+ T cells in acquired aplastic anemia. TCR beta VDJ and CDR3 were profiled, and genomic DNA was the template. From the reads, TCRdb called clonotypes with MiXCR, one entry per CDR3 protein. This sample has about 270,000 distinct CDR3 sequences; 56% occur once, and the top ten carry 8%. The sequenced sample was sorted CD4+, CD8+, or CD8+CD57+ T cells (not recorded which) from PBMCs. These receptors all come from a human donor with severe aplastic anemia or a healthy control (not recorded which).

In DNA form, the CDR3 reads TGTGCCAGCAGCGTAAGGGGAGGCGGTAATTCACCCCTCCACTTT. It is translated as CASSVRGGGNSPLHF. This chain links TRBV9 with TRBJ1-6; possible D gene TRBD1, 5 bases. This CDR3 region has 15 residues. The V gene lost 1 base and the J gene lost 6 bases, with 11 bases spanning the gap. Germline CDR1 and CDR2: SGDLS and YYNGEE.

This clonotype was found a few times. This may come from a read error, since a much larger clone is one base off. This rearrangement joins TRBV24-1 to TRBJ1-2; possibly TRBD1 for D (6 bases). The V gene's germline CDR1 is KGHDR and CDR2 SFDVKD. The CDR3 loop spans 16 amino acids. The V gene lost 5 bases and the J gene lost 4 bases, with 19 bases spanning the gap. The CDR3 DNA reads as TGTGCCACCAGTGGTGAAAAAATAGGACAGAGCTATGGCTACACCTTC. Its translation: CATSGEKIGQSYGYTF.

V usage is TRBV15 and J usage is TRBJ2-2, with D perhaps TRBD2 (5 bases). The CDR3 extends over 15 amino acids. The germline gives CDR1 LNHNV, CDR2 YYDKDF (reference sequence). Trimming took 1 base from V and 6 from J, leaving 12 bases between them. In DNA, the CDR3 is TGTGCCACCAGCAGAGTAGGGAGTTGGGCCGGGGAGCTGTTTTTT. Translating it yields CATSRVGSWAGELFF. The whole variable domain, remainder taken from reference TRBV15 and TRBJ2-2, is DAMVIQNPRYQVTQFGKPVTLSCSQTLNHNVMYWYQQKSSQAPKLLFHYYDKDFNNEADTPDNFQSRRPNTSFCFLDIRSPGLGDTAMYLCATSRVGSWAGELFFGEGSRLTVL.

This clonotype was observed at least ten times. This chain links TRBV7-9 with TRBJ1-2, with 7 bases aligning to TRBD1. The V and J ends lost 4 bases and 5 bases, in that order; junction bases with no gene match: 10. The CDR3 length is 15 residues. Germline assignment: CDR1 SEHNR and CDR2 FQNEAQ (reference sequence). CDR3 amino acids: CASSYGDRVGYGYTF. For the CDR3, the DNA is TGTGCCAGCAGCTACGGAGACAGGGTAGGGTATGGCTACACCTTC.

CDR3 nucleotides: TGTGCCAGCAGCTTGGGATCGGGAGGGCCGGAAGAGCAGTACTTC. Its protein product is CASSLGSGGPEEQYF. The genes are TRBV7-6 and TRBJ2-7; 8 nucleotides match TRBD2. Looked up from germline, CDR1 is SGHVS and CDR2 is FNYEAQ. This CDR3 spans 15 amino acids. Germline trimming cut 3 bases from V and 7 bases from J; bases unmatched to any gene: 11.

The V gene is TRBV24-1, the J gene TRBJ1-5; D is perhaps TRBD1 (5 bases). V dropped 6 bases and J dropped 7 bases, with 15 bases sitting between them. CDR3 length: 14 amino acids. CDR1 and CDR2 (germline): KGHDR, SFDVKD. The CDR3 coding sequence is TGTGCCACCAGTACCAATCAGGGCCGGCAGCCCCAGCATTTT. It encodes CATSTNQGRQPQHF.

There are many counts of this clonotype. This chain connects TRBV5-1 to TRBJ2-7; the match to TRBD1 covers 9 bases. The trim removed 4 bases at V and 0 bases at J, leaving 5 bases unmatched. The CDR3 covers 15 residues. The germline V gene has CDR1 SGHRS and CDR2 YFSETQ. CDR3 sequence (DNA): TGCGCCAGCAGCGAGGGGACAGGGAACTCCTACGAGCAGTACTTC. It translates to CASSEGTGNSYEQYF.

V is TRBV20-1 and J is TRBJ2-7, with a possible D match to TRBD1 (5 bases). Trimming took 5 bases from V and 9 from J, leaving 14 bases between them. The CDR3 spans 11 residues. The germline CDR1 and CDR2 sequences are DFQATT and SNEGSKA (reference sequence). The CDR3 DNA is TGCAGTGCTTTCAGGGATTCCGGGCAGTACTTC. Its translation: CSAFRDSGQYF.

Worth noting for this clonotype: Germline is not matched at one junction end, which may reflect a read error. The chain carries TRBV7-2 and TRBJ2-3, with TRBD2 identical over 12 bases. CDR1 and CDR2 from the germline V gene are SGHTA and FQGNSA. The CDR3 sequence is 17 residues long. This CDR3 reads CASSPRLAGAGGDAQYF. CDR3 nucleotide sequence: TGTGCCAGCAGCCCCCGACTAGCGGGAGCGGGGGGAGATGCGCAGTATTTT.

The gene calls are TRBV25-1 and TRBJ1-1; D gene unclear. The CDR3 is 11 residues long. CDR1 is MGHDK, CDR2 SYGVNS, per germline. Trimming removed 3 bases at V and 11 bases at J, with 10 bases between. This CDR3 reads CASSDFRLAFF. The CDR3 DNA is TGTGCCAGCAGTGATTTCCGGTTGGCTTTCTTT.

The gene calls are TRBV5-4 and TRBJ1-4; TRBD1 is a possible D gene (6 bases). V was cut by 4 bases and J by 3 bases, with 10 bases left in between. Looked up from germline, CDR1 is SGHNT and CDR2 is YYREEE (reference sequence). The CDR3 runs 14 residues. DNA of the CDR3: TGTGCCAGCAGCACCAGACAGGCTAATGAAAAACTGTTTTTT. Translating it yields CASSTRQANEKLFF.

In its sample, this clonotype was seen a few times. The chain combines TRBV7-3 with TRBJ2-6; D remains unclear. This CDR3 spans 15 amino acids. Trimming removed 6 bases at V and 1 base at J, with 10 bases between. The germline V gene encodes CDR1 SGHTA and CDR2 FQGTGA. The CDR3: CASRASGSGANVLTF. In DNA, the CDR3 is TGTGCCAGCAGAGCATCAGGATCTGGGGCCAACGTCCTGACTTTC. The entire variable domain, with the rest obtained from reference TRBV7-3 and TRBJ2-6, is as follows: GAGVSQTPSNKVTEKGKYVELRCDPISGHTALYWYRQSLGQGPEFLIYFQGTGAADDSGLPNDRFFAVRPEGSVSTLKIQRTERGDSAVYLCASRASGSGANVLTFGAGSRLTVL.

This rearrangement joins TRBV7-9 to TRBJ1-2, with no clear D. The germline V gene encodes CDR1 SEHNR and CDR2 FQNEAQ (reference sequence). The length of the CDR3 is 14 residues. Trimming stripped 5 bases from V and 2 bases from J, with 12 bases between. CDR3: CASSLDKWNYGYTF. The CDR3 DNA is TGTGCCAGCAGCCTTGACAAGTGGAACTATGGCTACACCTTC.

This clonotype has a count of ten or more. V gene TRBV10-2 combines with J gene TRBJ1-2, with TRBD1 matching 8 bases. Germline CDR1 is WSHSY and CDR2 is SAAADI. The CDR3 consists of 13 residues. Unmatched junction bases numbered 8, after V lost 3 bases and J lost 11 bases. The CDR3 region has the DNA TGCGCCAGCAGTGATTCAAGGACAGGGATGTACACCTTC. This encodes CASSDSRTGMYTF.

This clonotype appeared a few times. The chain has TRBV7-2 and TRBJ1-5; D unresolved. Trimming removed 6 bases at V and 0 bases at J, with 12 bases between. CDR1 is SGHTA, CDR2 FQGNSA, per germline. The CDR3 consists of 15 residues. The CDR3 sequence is CASSSEEDSNQPQHF. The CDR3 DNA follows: TGTGCCAGCAGTTCCGAGGAGGATAGCAATCAGCCCCAGCATTTT.

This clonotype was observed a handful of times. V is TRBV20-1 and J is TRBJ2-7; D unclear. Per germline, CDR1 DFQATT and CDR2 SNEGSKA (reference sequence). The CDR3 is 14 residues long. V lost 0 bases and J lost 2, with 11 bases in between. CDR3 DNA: TGCAGTGCTAGAGATCGGGCTAGAACCTACGAGCAGTACTTC. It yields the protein CSARDRARTYEQYF.

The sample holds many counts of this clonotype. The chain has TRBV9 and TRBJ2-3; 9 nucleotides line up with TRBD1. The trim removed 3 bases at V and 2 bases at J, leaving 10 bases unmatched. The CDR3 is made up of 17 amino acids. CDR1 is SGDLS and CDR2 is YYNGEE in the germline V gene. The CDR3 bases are TGTGCCAGCAGCGACCACCCCGGGACAGGGAACACAGATACGCAGTATTTT. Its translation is CASSDHPGTGNTDTQYF.

The CDR3 DNA reads TGTGCCAGCAGTCCCCCTAACAGGGTTGCTGAAGCTTTCTTT. It yields the protein CASSPPNRVAEAFF. This rearrangement joins TRBV2 to TRBJ1-1; maybe TRBD1 (6 bases). This CDR3 spans 14 amino acids. Trimming took off 5 bases at V and 6 bases at J, with 16 bases between the two ends. CDR1 and CDR2 from the germline V gene are SNHLY and FYNNEI.

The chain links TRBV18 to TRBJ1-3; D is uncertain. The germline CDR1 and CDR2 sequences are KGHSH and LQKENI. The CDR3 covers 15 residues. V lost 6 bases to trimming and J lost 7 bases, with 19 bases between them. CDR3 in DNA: TGTGCCAGCTCCCCCGGGCCAGTGTCACAGAACACCATATATTTT. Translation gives CASSPGPVSQNTIYF.

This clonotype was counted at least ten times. This CDR3 is CASSRPGSNSYEQYF. CDR3 in DNA: TGTGCCAGCAGCCGGCCCGGGTCTAACTCCTACGAGCAGTACTTC. The chain has TRBV12-3 or TRBV12-4 and TRBJ2-7, with unresolved D. This CDR3 spans 15 amino acids. The V gene lost 6 bases and the J gene lost 0 bases, with 15 bases spanning the gap.